Here is one T cell receptor (beta chain) with its context. Its target is not known. These data originate in a study of type 1 regulatory T cells. About the research overall: T-allo10 is a Tr1-enriched, alloantigen-specific CD4 T cell product made in vitro. Study-wide findings and caveats: Compared with non-type 1 regulatory T cells, type 1 regulatory T cells showed a more restricted TCR repertoire.

TCRdb redid the calling of the reads with MiXCR, one entry per CDR3 protein. Here the sample spans tens of thousands of distinct CDR3 sequences, about a fifth being singletons. CDR1 SGHRS and CDR2 YFSETQ come from the germline V gene. V was cut by 1 base and J by 9 bases, with 11 bases left in between. This CDR3 region has 13 residues. This receptor was identified in a human donor in good health. Specimen: cultured type 1 regulatory T (Tr1) cells, either the whole culture or a sorted fraction (not recorded which). The rearrangement links TRBV5-1 to TRBJ2-1; D perhaps matches TRBD2 (5 bases). The chain's CDR3 is CASSLILASEQFF. CDR3 DNA sequence: TGCGCCAGCAGCTTGATCCTAGCAAGTGAGCAGTTCTTC.